This T cell receptor (beta chain) originates from a study of OX40 agonist ivuxolimab in advanced cancers. The overall study: Ivuxolimab, which patients received intravenously every 2 weeks, was dosed at 0.01 to 10 mg/kg.

Clones were read by immunoSEQ multiplex PCR, and TCRdb kept only the in-frame ones, dropping some. The table includes fewer than 30,000 clones, roughly 86% detected once. Study results and limitations: Antigen specificity was not determined for the expanded peripheral T cells.

This clone was detected a few times. Its antigen is not known. Germline V CDR1 and CDR2: SGHKS, YYEKEE (reference sequence). The CDR3 is made up of 17 amino acids. V was clipped by 0 bases and J by 5 bases; unmatched bases: 8. This sequence originates from an adult with an advanced solid tumor such as melanoma, head and neck, liver or kidney cancer. This material consisted of CD4+ or CD8+ T cells sorted from blood, taken in a trial of the OX40 agonist ivuxolimab. V and J are TRBV5-5 and TRBJ2-5; 12 positions match TRBD2. The DNA of the CDR3 is TGTGCCAGCAGCTTGGAGGCTAGCGGGAGGGCCGGGGAGACCCAGTACTTC. It yields the protein CASSLEASGRAGETQYF.